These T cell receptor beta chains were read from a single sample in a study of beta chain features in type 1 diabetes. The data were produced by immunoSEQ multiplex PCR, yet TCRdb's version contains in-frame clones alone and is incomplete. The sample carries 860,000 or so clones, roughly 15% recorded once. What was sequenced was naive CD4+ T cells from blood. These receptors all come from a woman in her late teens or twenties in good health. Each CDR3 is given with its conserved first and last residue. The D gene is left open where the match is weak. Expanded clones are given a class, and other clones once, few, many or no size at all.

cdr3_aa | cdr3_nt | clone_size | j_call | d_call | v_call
CATSRGTDISYEQYF | TGTGCCACCAGCAGAGGCACCGACATATCCTACGAGCAGTACTTC | . | TRBJ2-7 | . | TRBV15
CASSQMASGRIEQYF | TGTGCCAGCAGCCAAATGGCTAGCGGGAGGATCGAGCAGTACTTC | few | TRBJ2-7 | TRBD2 | TRBV16
CASSLGGTGRETQYF | TGTGCCAGCAGCTTAGGAGGGACAGGGAGGGAGACCCAGTACTTC | . | TRBJ2-5 | TRBD1 | TRBV7-2
CASSLGGDYGYTF | TGTGCCAGCAGCCTCGGGGGGGACTATGGCTACACCTTC | few | TRBJ1-2 | . | TRBV5-6
CASSPTSGGEQFF | TGTGCCAGCAGTCCCACCTCCGGAGGTGAGCAGTTCTTC | . | TRBJ2-1 | . | TRBV2
CATSRDALPGTQYF | TGTGCCACCAGCAGAGATGCCCTTCCGGGTACGCAGTATTTT | few | TRBJ2-3 | . | TRBV15
CASGSQPQHF | TGTGCCAGCGGGAGTCAGCCCCAGCATTTT | . | TRBJ1-5 | . | TRBV27
CASSKVGTGISYEQYF | . | few | TRBJ2-7 | . | TRBV21-1
CASSLIGASQETQYF | TGCGCCAGCAGCTTGATAGGGGCGAGCCAAGAGACCCAGTACTTC | . | TRBJ2-5 | . | TRBV5-1
CASSLSGETQYF | TGTGCCAGCTCTCTCTCAGGGGAGACCCAGTACTTC | . | TRBJ2-5 | . | TRBV18
CASSNPKWRNNNEQFF | TGTGCCAGTAGTAACCCCAAGTGGAGAAACAACAATGAGCAGTTCTTC | few | TRBJ2-1 | . | TRBV19
CASFTLGQGGVTGELFF | TGTGCCAGCTTTACACTGGGACAGGGGGGGGTCACCGGGGAGCTGTTTTTT | . | TRBJ2-2 | TRBD1 | TRBV28
CASSFDRGSYNEQFF | TGCGCCAGCAGCTTCGACAGGGGATCCTACAATGAGCAGTTCTTC | . | TRBJ2-1 | TRBD1 | TRBV5-1
CASSLQGQGEKLFF | TGCGCCAGCAGCTTGCAGGGACAGGGGGAAAAACTGTTTTTT | . | TRBJ1-4 | TRBD1 | TRBV5-1
CASRNRLLLNTEAFF | TGTGCCAGCAGGAACCGACTCTTACTGAACACTGAAGCTTTCTTT | . | TRBJ1-1 | . | TRBV6-5
CATSRDMVNTEAFF | TGTGCCACCAGCAGAGATATGGTGAACACTGAAGCTTTCTTT | few | TRBJ1-1 | . | TRBV15
CASSPGQYNEQFF | TGTGCCAGCTCACCCGGACAGTACAATGAGCAGTTCTTC | few | TRBJ2-1 | . | TRBV18
CASSPTRDNSNTQYF | TGTGCCAGCAGCCCCACCCGGGACAACTCAAATACGCAGTATTTT | few | TRBJ2-3 | . | TRBV7-3
CASSLGQAFYGYTF | TGTGCCAGCAGCTTGGGACAGGCTTTCTATGGCTACACCTTC | . | TRBJ1-2 | TRBD1 | TRBV13
CASSQKRASVEQFF | TGTGCCAGCAGCCAAAAGCGCGCTAGCGTCGAGCAGTTCTTC | . | TRBJ2-1 | . | TRBV7-2
CASSQRQGLQPQHF | TGCGCCAGCAGCCAACGACAGGGGCTTCAGCCCCAGCATTTT | few | TRBJ1-5 | TRBD1 | TRBV5-4
CASSPGDGGNTIYF | TGTGCCAGCAGTCCCGGGGACGGTGGAAACACCATATATTTT | . | TRBJ1-3 | . | TRBV9
CATSQGATVETQYF | TGTGCCACCAGCCAGGGGGCGACGGTTGAGACCCAGTACTTC | few | TRBJ2-5 | TRBD1 | TRBV15
CASSLGTSGHQETQYF | TGTGCCAGCAGTCTAGGGACTAGCGGGCACCAAGAGACCCAGTACTTC | . | TRBJ2-5 | TRBD2 | TRBV2
CASRRSSGSGLDTQYF | TGCGCCAGCAGGCGGTCTAGCGGGAGTGGGTTAGATACGCAGTATTTT | . | TRBJ2-3 | TRBD2 | TRBV4-3
CASSGNSGANVLTF | TGCGCCAGCAGCGGGAACTCTGGGGCCAACGTCCTGACTTTC | few | TRBJ2-6 | . | TRBV5-1
CASSLIGGRVGEQYF | TGTGCCAGCAGTTTAATTGGCGGGAGGGTCGGCGAGCAGTACTTC | few | TRBJ2-7 | TRBD2 | TRBV28
CASSTRTSGRKAQETQYF | TGTGCCAGCAGCACCCGGACTAGCGGGAGGAAGGCTCAAGAGACCCAGTACTTC | few | TRBJ2-5 | TRBD2 | TRBV7-2
CASSYGSANTEAFF | TGTGCCAGCAGTTACGGTTCAGCGAACACTGAAGCTTTCTTT | few | TRBJ1-1 | . | TRBV6-6
CASFGLGGYEQYF | TGTGCCAGCTTCGGACTTGGGGGCTACGAGCAGTACTTC | . | TRBJ2-7 | . | TRBV6-5
CASSSIAGAVLGEQFF | TGTGCCAGCAGCTCTATAGCGGGAGCTGTACTGGGTGAGCAGTTCTTC | few | TRBJ2-1 | TRBD2 | TRBV7-2
CASTPGDSGANVLTF | TGTGCCAGCACCCCAGGGGACTCTGGGGCCAACGTCCTGACTTTC | once | TRBJ2-6 | . | TRBV6-6
CASSRLSTGQYF | TGTGCCAGCAGCCGACTATCGACTGGGCAGTACTTC | few | TRBJ2-7 | . | TRBV7-9
CASTPGLYTQYF | TGTGCCAGCACTCCCGGACTGTATACGCAGTATTTT | . | TRBJ2-3 | . | TRBV6-5
CSLWLEETQYF | TGCAGCTTGTGGTTGGAGGAGACCCAGTACTTC | . | TRBJ2-5 | . | TRBV29-1
CASSSQTAATQYF | TGTGCCAGCAGTTCCCAGACAGCGGCTACCCAGTACTTC | . | TRBJ2-5 | . | TRBV27
CAISGGSGNGYTF | TGTGCCATCAGTGGTGGCTCAGGAAATGGCTACACCTTC | . | TRBJ1-2 | . | TRBV10-3
CASSPTVTGELFF | TGTGCCAGCAGCCCTACGGTCACCGGGGAGCTGTTTTTT | few | TRBJ2-2 | . | TRBV9
CASSLSHDETQYF | TGTGCCAGCAGCTTAAGTCATGACGAGACCCAGTACTTC | . | TRBJ2-5 | . | TRBV7-3
CASSKEAGELFF | TGTGCCAGTAGTAAAGAAGCCGGGGAGCTGTTTTTT | . | TRBJ2-2 | . | TRBV19
CASSHPGQGVYEQYF | TGTGCCAGCAGCCACCCGGGACAGGGGGTCTACGAGCAGTACTTC | few | TRBJ2-7 | TRBD1 | TRBV7-2
CASSDTIYSYEQYF | TGTGCCAGCAGTGATACAATTTACTCCTACGAGCAGTACTTC | . | TRBJ2-7 | . | TRBV2
CASSPGQTYGYTF | TGTGCCAGCAGCCCGGGCCAGACGTATGGCTACACCTTC | . | TRBJ1-2 | . | TRBV9
CASSLAGLNYGYTF | TGTGCCAGCAGCTTGGCGGGGCTAAACTATGGCTACACCTTC | . | TRBJ1-2 | . | TRBV5-4
CASSLARGEGYNEQFF | TGCGCCAGCAGCTTGGCCAGAGGGGAGGGGTACAATGAGCAGTTCTTC | . | TRBJ2-1 | TRBD2 | TRBV5-1
CASTPGQGYNEQFF | TGCGCCAGCACCCCGGGACAGGGGTACAATGAGCAGTTCTTC | . | TRBJ2-1 | TRBD1 | TRBV10-2
CASRTGQGINEQYF | TGTGCCAGCAGAACGGGACAGGGCATCAACGAGCAGTACTTC | . | TRBJ2-7 | TRBD1 | TRBV28
CASSYRGGLDTGELFF | TGTGCCAGCAGTTACCGCGGGGGACTGGACACCGGGGAGCTGTTTTTT | . | TRBJ2-2 | TRBD2 | TRBV6-5
CASSRDRYYGYTF | TGTGCCAGCAGTCGGGACAGATACTATGGCTACACCTTC | few | TRBJ1-2 | TRBD1 | TRBV6-5
CSASSQIDQYF | TGCAGTGCTAGCTCCCAGATTGATCAGTACTTC | . | TRBJ2-7 | . | TRBV20-1
CASSRQGTYEQYF | TGTGCCAGCAGCCGACAGGGAACCTACGAGCAGTACTTC | few | TRBJ2-7 | TRBD1 | TRBV25-1
CASSLASGTYTGELFF | TGCGCCAGCAGCTTGGCTTCTGGGACTTACACCGGGGAGCTGTTTTTT | . | TRBJ2-2 | . | TRBV5-1